Sequencing of this T cell receptor beta chain was carried out in a study of shared clonotypes between healthy human individuals. Study results and caveats: Sharing of clonotypes among donors was expected to vary with sequencing depth.

The unsorted PBMC replicate PCRs were performed with roughly 280 ng DNA, roughly 30,000 T cell genomes. Using ten immunoSEQ deep assay plates, investigators sequenced unsorted PBMC DNA. Generated by immunoSEQ multiplex PCR, the TCRdb table keeps only in-frame clones and is missing some. The sample shows about half a million clones, approximately 80% of them seen only once. The healthy adult donors were HIV-negative and reported no recent acute infections or vaccinations. Germline V gene data show CDR1 as SGHRS and CDR2 as YFSETQ. J was trimmed by 7 bases and V by 5 bases; bases with no gene match: 10. The CDR3 consists of 15 residues. About this clone itself: The antigen is unknown.

J is TRBJ2-7 and V is TRBV5-1; 12 positions agree with TRBD1. The clonotype originates from a woman between 40 and 50 years old in good health. Some clones in this sample may be carry-over from other donors' samples. The specimen sequenced was PBMCs. This CDR3 reads CASSSSGTGGLEQYF. DNA of the CDR3: TGCGCCAGCAGTTCGTCAGGGACAGGGGGCTTGGAGCAGTACTTC.